The clone carrying this T cell receptor beta chain was picked up a small number of times. There were TCR beta CDR3 regions amplified from RNA transcripts. First-round RT-PCR of the TCR CDR3 relied on the HTBI primer set. One entry per CDR3 protein results from TCRdb running MiXCR on the multiplex PCR reads. The sample lists hundreds of thousands of distinct CDR3 sequences; around 13% were seen once. The source of the sample is a study of T cells in Graves' hyperthyroidism and ophthalmopathy. The CDR3 runs 12 residues. CDR1 and CDR2 (germline): SGHTA, FQGNSA. V dropped 1 base and J dropped 6 bases, with 4 bases sitting between them.

The sequenced sample was blood. The sequence came from a woman aged 18-35 years with Graves' hyperthyroidism. V is TRBV7-2 and J is TRBJ1-5; D is unresolved. In DNA, the CDR3 is TGTGCCAGCAGCTTAGAATTTCAGCCCCAGCATTTT. It translates to CASSLEFQPQHF.